A selection of T cell receptor beta chains follows, all from one sample in a study of tumor-infiltrating lymphocytes in localized non-small cell lung cancer. Generated by immunoSEQ multiplex PCR, the TCRdb table keeps only in-frame clones and is missing some. The sample has around 6,400 clones, approximately 76% seen once. The sample taken for sequencing was uninvolved lung tissue not adjacent to the tumor. All receptors derive from a human donor with non-small cell lung cancer. Both conserved end residues are part of each CDR3. The D gene is left open where the match is weak. The listing skips clone size in some rows; elsewhere it reads once, few, many or a size class.

>TRBV2|-|TRBJ2-2|-
TGTGCCAGCAGTGAATTGGGTGGGATGAACACCGGGGAGCTGTTTTTT
CASSELGGMNTGELFF
>TRBV9|-|TRBJ2-6|few
TGTGCCAGCAGCGCCCACGTCTTCTCTGGGGCCAACGTCCTGACTTTC
CASSAHVFSGANVLTF
>TRBV5-4|-|TRBJ1-4|-
TGTGCCAGCACCCACGACCAGGGGTATAATGAAAAACTGTTTTTT
CASTHDQGYNEKLFF
>TRBV18|-|TRBJ1-1|few
TGTGCCAGCTCACCACAACCGGGGCCGAACACTGAAGCTTTCTTT
CASSPQPGPNTEAFF
>TRBV29-1|-|TRBJ2-2|few
TGCAGCGCAGAGACAGGGAACACCGGGGAGCTGTTTTTT
CSAETGNTGELFF
>TRBV5-1|TRBD1|TRBJ1-4|-
TGCGCCAGCAGCTGGGGACAGGGAGGTGAAAAACTGTTTTTT
CASSWGQGGEKLFF
>TRBV7-6|TRBD2|TRBJ2-3|once
TGTGCCAGCAGCCCCTCAGCGGGGGTAAACACAGATACGCAGTATTTT
CASSPSAGVNTDTQYF
>TRBV27|TRBD1|TRBJ1-4|-
TGTGCCAGCAGTTTAGGCGGGACAGGGGGTGGAAAACTGTTTTTT
CASSLGGTGGGKLFF
>TRBV27|-|TRBJ2-7|medium-sized
TGTGCCAGCAGCGGGACGCCCGGTTACGAGCAGTACTTC
CASSGTPGYEQYF
>TRBV20-1|-|TRBJ2-7|-
TGCAGTGCTAGAGATTACCAGGAGCAGTACTTC
CSARDYQEQYF
>TRBV7-9|-|TRBJ2-1|-
TGTGCCAGCAGCTTCGGTGGGAGCGCCTACAATGAGCAGTTCTTC
CASSFGGSAYNEQFF
>TRBV9|TRBD2|TRBJ2-3|-
TGTGCCAGCAGCGTAGCCAGGACTAGCGGGATCTCCGCGAGGACAGATACGCAGTATTTT
CASSVARTSGISARTDTQYF
>TRBV6-5|-|TRBJ1-1|few
TGTGCCAGCAATCCAGGAAGGGGAAACACTGAAGCTTTCTTT
CASNPGRGNTEAFF
>TRBV4-1|-|TRBJ2-7|-
TGCGCCAGCAGCCCCGGGCCATCCTACGAGCAGTACTTC
CASSPGPSYEQYF
>TRBV28|TRBD1|TRBJ2-3|-
TGTGCCAGCAGCTCGGCGGGACAGGGGGCCGATACGCAGTATTTT
CASSSAGQGADTQYF
>TRBV10-2|TRBD2|TRBJ2-7|-
TGCGCCAGCAGTGAGTCGACTAGCGGGAGGAACGAGCAGTACTTC
CASSESTSGRNEQYF
>TRBV5-8|-|TRBJ2-3|-
TGTGCCAGCAGCTTGGGGGGGCTTATCTCTAGCACAGATACGCAGTATTTT
CASSLGGLISSTDTQYF
>TRBV5-1|TRBD2|TRBJ2-3|-
TGCGCCAGCAGCGCCGGGACTAGCGGGGGGGCAGATACGCAGTATTTT
CASSAGTSGGADTQYF
>TRBV7-9|-|TRBJ2-3|medium-sized
TGTGCCAGCAGCCCTGGGGCCAGCACAGATACGCAGTATTTT
CASSPGASTDTQYF
>TRBV2|-|TRBJ2-5|-
TGTGCCGGGACTTGGACCCCAGAGACCCAGTACTTC
CAGTWTPETQYF
>TRBV13|-|TRBJ2-1|-
TGTGCCAGCAGCGGATTCGGGCGTACGAGCTCCTACAATGAGCAGTTCTTC
CASSGFGRTSSYNEQFF
>TRBV10-1|-|TRBJ2-3|-
TGCGCCAGCACCAAGGGCACTAGCCTCACAGATACGCAGTATTTT
CASTKGTSLTDTQYF
>TRBV2|TRBD2|TRBJ2-7|few
TGTGCCAGCACCCAAACTGCGGCTAGCGGCTCCTACGAGCAGTACTTC
CASTQTAASGSYEQYF
>TRBV4-3|TRBD1|TRBJ1-6|-
TGCGCCAGCAGCCAAGATCGGACAGGGGATTCTTCACCCCTCCACTTT
CASSQDRTGDSSPLHF
>TRBV28|-|TRBJ2-7|-
TGTGCCAGCACGGATTCCATCTACGAGCAGTACTTC
CASTDSIYEQYF
>TRBV11-2|TRBD1|TRBJ1-1|medium-sized
TGTGCCAGCAGTTATGGACAGGGTGAAGCTTTCTTT
CASSYGQGEAFF
>TRBV10-2|-|TRBJ1-5|few
TGCGCCAGCAGGGACAGCAATCAGCCCCAGCATTTT
CASRDSNQPQHF
>TRBV4-2|-|TRBJ1-4|-
TGTGCCAGCAGCCAAGACTCGGGGGCAACTAATGAAAAACTGTTTTTT
CASSQDSGATNEKLFF
>TRBV6-1|-|TRBJ1-5|-
TGTGCCAGCAGTGCAAGGGGGACCCAGCATTTT
CASSARGTQHF